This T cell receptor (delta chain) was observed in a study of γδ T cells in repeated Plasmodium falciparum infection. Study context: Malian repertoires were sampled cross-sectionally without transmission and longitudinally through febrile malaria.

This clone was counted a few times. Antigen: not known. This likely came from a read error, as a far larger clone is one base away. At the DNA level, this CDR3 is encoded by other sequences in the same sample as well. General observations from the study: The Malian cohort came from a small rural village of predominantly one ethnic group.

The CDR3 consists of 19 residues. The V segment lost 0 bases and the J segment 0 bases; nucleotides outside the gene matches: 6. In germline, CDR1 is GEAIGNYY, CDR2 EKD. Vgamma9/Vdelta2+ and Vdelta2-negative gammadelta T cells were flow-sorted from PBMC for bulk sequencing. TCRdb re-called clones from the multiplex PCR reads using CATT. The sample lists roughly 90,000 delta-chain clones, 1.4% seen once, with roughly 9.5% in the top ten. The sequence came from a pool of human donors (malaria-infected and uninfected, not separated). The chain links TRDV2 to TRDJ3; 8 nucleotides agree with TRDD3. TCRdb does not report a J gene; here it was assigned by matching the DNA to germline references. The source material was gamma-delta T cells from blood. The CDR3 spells CACDTPGILSSWDTRQMFF. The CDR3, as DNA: TGTGCCTGTGACACCCCGGGGATACTAAGCTCCTGGGACACCCGACAGATGTTTTTC.